The 8 T cell receptor beta chains in this list originate from one sample, sequenced in a study of blood T cells in healthy people across ages. Through a sample-barcoded 5' primer and a J-beta primer mix, a second PCR was run for about 6 to 12 cycles. TCRdb processed the 5' RACE reads anew with MiXCR; each CDR3 protein has one entry. Here the sample spans about 780,000 distinct CDR3 sequences, approximately 59% being singletons. The sequenced sample was blood. These receptors were taken from a man aged 25-45 years in good health.

The rearrangement uses TRBV4-2 and TRBJ1-5; D possibly corresponds to TRBD1 (6 bases). The V and J ends lost 0 bases and 6 bases respectively, with 12 bases between them. This CDR3 region has 15 residues. In germline, CDR1 is LGHNA, CDR2 YNFKEQ. This chain's CDR3 is CASSQENRASQPQHF. Here the CDR3 DNA reads TGTGCCAGCAGCCAAGAAAACAGGGCAAGTCAGCCCCAGCATTTT.

This chain links TRBV7-9 with TRBJ2-1; 8 bases agree with TRBD2. Germline V gene lookup returns CDR1 SEHNR and CDR2 FQNEAQ (reference sequence). CDR3 length: 13 residues. Trimming at V came to 5 bases and at J to 8 bases, leaving 5 bases not matched to a gene. CDR3 in amino acids: CASSGGLAYEQFF. In nucleotides, the CDR3 is TGTGCCAGCAGCGGCGGACTAGCCTATGAGCAGTTCTTC.

This chain links TRBV3-1 with TRBJ2-5; 11 nucleotides line up with TRBD2. CDR3 length: 16 residues. The V and J ends lost 3 bases and 5 bases, in that order; junction bases with no gene match: 8. Germline CDR1 LGHDT, CDR2 YNNKEL (reference sequence). The CDR3 nucleotides read TGTGCCAGCAGCCATAATAGCGGGGGGGCTTTCGAGACCCAGTACTTC. Translated, it gives CASSHNSGGAFETQYF.

V and J are TRBV9 and TRBJ2-1; 7 bases fit TRBD2. From germline, CDR1 is SGDLS and CDR2 YYNGEE. The CDR3 runs to 18 residues. V dropped 3 bases and J dropped 7; count of bases not matched to a gene: 19. The CDR3, as DNA: TGTGCCAGCAGCGCAAGCCCTCGAGCTAGCGGCGGTCATAATGAGCAGTTCTTC. Protein: CASSASPRASGGHNEQFF.

The sample holds one count of this clonotype. This chain joins TRBV3-1 and TRBJ2-7; 7 bases align to TRBD2. This CDR3 comprises 14 residues. Germline CDR1 LGHDT, CDR2 YNNKEL (reference sequence). V was clipped by 4 bases and J by 5 bases; unmatched bases: 8. The CDR3 DNA reads TGTGCCAGCAGCCCAATGACTAGCTCTGACGAGCAGTACTTC. It is translated as CASSPMTSSDEQYF.

The chain has TRBV3-1 and TRBJ1-1, with 10 bases fitting TRBD1. The CDR3 is made up of 15 amino acids. V trimming: 4 bases; J trimming: 6 bases; junction bases outside the gene matches: 8. The germline CDR1 and CDR2 sequences are LGHDT and YNNKEL (reference sequence). CDR3 sequence: CASSRGQGEWSEAFF. CDR3 DNA sequence: TGTGCCAGCAGCCGAGGACAGGGGGAATGGTCTGAAGCTTTCTTT.

Concerning this clonotype: A read error may be the cause here, since a much bigger clone is one base away. V usage is TRBV10-2 and J usage is TRBJ2-1, with TRBD2 matching 10 bases. The CDR3 spans 14 residues. Germline V lookup: CDR1 WSHSY, CDR2 SAAADI. The CDR3 DNA sequence: TGCGCCGGCAGGGCTAGCGGGGGACTAAATGAGCAGTTCTTC. Translating it yields CAGRASGGLNEQFF.

This clonotype was recorded many times. A single base separates this from a much larger clone, so it may be a read error. This rearrangement joins TRBV5-6 to TRBJ2-5; no firm D call. CDR1 is SGHDT and CDR2 is YYEEEE in the germline V gene. V gave up 2 bases and J gave up 11 bases, with 13 bases separating them. This CDR3 spans 12 amino acids. The CDR3 here is CASSLAFNEQYF. The DNA of the CDR3 is TGTGCCAGCAGCTTAGCTTTCAATGAGCAGTACTTC.